This TCR beta chain was obtained from a study of breast tumors, draining lymph nodes, adjacent tissues. Each CDR3 protein is one row after TCRdb ran MiXCR on the multiplex PCR reads. Of around 15,000 distinct CDR3 sequences listed, approximately 55% are singletons. This clonotype was recorded many times. Trimming shortened V by 0 bases and J by 3 bases, and 17 bases separated the two germline ends. Germline V lookup: CDR1 LNHDA, CDR2 SQIVND (reference sequence). The length of the CDR3 is 17 residues. The rearrangement links TRBV19 to TRBJ1-2; D may be TRBD1 (5 bases). The receptor was isolated from a female donor with breast cancer. Some clones in this sample may be carry-over from other donors' samples. Sample: tumor-adjacent breast tissue. The CDR3 sequence: CASSIELGRDVHYGYTF. For the CDR3, the DNA is TGTGCCAGTAGTATAGAACTAGGTAGGGACGTCCACTATGGCTACACCTTC.